Listed here are 10 T cell receptor beta chains from one sample, sequenced in a study of cytomegalovirus exposure and HLA in healthy donors. PCR used 60 Vbeta primers and 13 Jbeta primers. This table comes from immunoSEQ multiplex PCR, and its TCRdb copy is limited to in-frame clones, with some not included. The repertoire holds 150,000 or so clones, about 64% seen once, with around 2.9% in the top ten. Input material: PBMCs. These receptors were taken from a woman aged 25 to 39 in good health and CMV-seropositive.

This chain links TRBV5-1 with TRBJ2-3; 9 bases map to TRBD1. This CDR3 has 17 residues. J lost 0 bases, V lost 3 bases, and 8 bases had no gene match. Germline CDR1 is SGHRS and CDR2 is YFSETQ. DNA for the CDR3: TGCGCCAGCAGCTGGGGCCCCGGGACAGGGAGCACAGATACGCAGTATTTT. This translates into CASSWGPGTGSTDTQYF.

The chain employs TRBV4-1 and TRBJ1-1; D unclear. The germline CDR1 and CDR2 sequences are MGHRA and YSYEKL. Trimming cost V 4 bases and J 0 bases, with 9 bases left between them. The CDR3 has 14 amino acids. CDR3 loop: CASSLETMNTEAFF. The CDR3 nucleotides read TGCGCCAGCAGCCTTGAAACTATGAACACTGAAGCTTTCTTT.

In this sample, this clone turned up a few times. The rearrangement uses TRBV28 and TRBJ1-2; 10 bases map to TRBD1. Germline V gene lookup returns CDR1 MDHEN and CDR2 SYDVKM. Trimming cost V 4 bases and J 8 bases; bases outside gene matches: 13. This CDR3 has 16 amino acids. The DNA of the CDR3 is TGTGCCAGCAGTTCGGGCATCGGACAGGGGGGGAGGGGCTACACCTTC. It yields the protein CASSSGIGQGGRGYTF.

The chain carries TRBV12-5 and TRBJ2-7; 8 nucleotides match TRBD1. J lost 3 bases, V lost 6 bases, and 4 bases had no gene match. The CDR3 runs 13 residues. Germline-derived CDR1 and CDR2 are LGHNT and FRNRAP. In DNA, the CDR3 is TGTGCTAGTGGGGGGACAGGAGTCTACGAGCAGTACTTC. This gives the protein CASGGTGVYEQYF.

J is TRBJ1-2 and V is TRBV5-4; tentatively, D is TRBD1 (6 bases). The germline CDR1 and CDR2 sequences are SGHNT and YYREEE (reference sequence). This CDR3 has 14 residues. V was cut by 3 bases and J by 4 bases, with 13 bases left in between. CDR3 sequence: CASSYAGGSYGYTF. CDR3 in DNA: TGTGCCAGCAGCTATGCGGGGGGCAGCTATGGCTACACCTTC.

Only a few counts were recorded for this clone. This rearrangement joins TRBV2 to TRBJ2-1, with D perhaps matching TRBD1 (6 bases). V dropped 7 bases and J dropped 5 bases, with 12 bases sitting between them. This CDR3 is 13 amino acids long. Germline CDR1 is SNHLY and CDR2 is FYNNEI. DNA of the CDR3: TGTGCCAGCAATGGGACACCTGACAATGAGCAGTTCTTC. Its translation: CASNGTPDNEQFF.

The chain joins TRBV5-1 to TRBJ2-7; D is possibly TRBD1 (6 bases). Germline loops: CDR1 SGHRS, CDR2 YFSETQ. Trimming took off 4 bases at V and 5 bases at J, with 16 bases between the two ends. The CDR3 covers 14 residues. CDR3 bases: TGCGCCAGCAGCCCCGACCGGGACACCCACGAGCAGTACTTC. Its protein product is CASSPDRDTHEQYF.

V is TRBV11-2 and J is TRBJ2-7, with TRBD1 identical over 9 bases. With V trimmed by 5 bases and J by 6 bases, 5 bases remained unmatched. The CDR3 is 13 residues long. CDR1 and CDR2 from the germline V gene are SGHAT and FQNNGV. CDR3 in DNA: TGTGCCAGCAGCGCGGGACAGGGAGGCGAGCAGTACTTC. Protein product: CASSAGQGGEQYF. Using reference TRBV11-2 and TRBJ2-7 for the parts outside the CDR3, the full variable domain is EAGVAQSPRYKIIEKRQSVAFWCNPISGHATLYWYQQILGQGPKLLIQFQNNGVVDDSQLPKDRFSAERLKGVDSTLKIQPAKLEDSAVYLCASSAGQGGEQYFGPGTRLTVT.

This clone has more than one count but fewer than ten. The V gene is TRBV13, the J gene TRBJ2-1, with 7 nucleotides matching TRBD1. The CDR3 sequence is 13 residues long. CDR1 and CDR2 (germline): PRHDT, FYEKMQ (reference sequence). V trimming: 5 bases; J trimming: 8 bases; junction bases outside the gene matches: 6. The DNA for the CDR3 is TGTGCCAGCAGCACTTTCCAGGGGGATGAGCAGTTCTTC. Protein product: CASSTFQGDEQFF.

The chain recombines TRBV7-3 with TRBJ2-1; D may be TRBD2 (7 bases). The germline CDR1 and CDR2 sequences are SGHTA and FQGTGA. CDR3 length: 15 amino acids. V lost 1 base to trimming and J lost 6 bases, with 13 bases between them. The CDR3 region has the DNA TGTGCCAGCAGCTTAAAAGTCGCGGGGGCCAATGAGCAGTTCTTC. Translated, it gives CASSLKVAGANEQFF.